This section outlines one T cell receptor (beta chain) sequence together with its context. This sample is part of a study of blood T cell repertoires in COVID-19. Sequenced by immunoSEQ multiplex PCR; TCRdb stores in-frame clones only, minus some. The sample lists around 170,000 clones, around four fifths occurring once. V was cut by 3 bases and J by 10 bases, with 7 bases left in between. In germline, CDR1 is LGHDT, CDR2 YNNKEL (reference sequence). The CDR3 totals 11 residues. The sequencing sample was made of peripheral blood. V gene TRBV3-1 (or the pseudogene TRBV3-2) combines with J gene TRBJ2-1, with D possibly matching TRBD2 (5 bases). The TCR originated in a man aged 25 to 40 with active or convalescent COVID-19. The CDR3 DNA sequence: TGTGCCAGCAGCCATAAGCGGGAGCAGTTCTTC. It yields the protein CASSHKREQFF.